This T cell receptor beta chain was identified during a study of T cell responses to AZD1222 COVID-19 vaccine. Whole-study context: Doses given second, at about 4 or about 12 weeks, were pooled. Study outcomes and limitations: At baseline, just a handful of AZD1222 recipients tested seropositive.

Clones were read by immunoSEQ multiplex PCR, and TCRdb kept only the in-frame ones, dropping some. Of 140,000 or so clones in the sample, around 89% were seen once. Trimming removed 0 bases from V and 4 bases from J; junction bases left unmatched: 5. The CDR3 totals 16 residues. From germline, CDR1 is MNHEY and CDR2 SVGAGI. With respect to this clone: Its antigen remains unidentified.

This chain uses TRBV6-5 with TRBJ1-3; 8 bases are shared with TRBD1. The starting material was peripheral blood, obtained on day 0 of AZD1222 vaccination. This clonotype was sampled from an adult in good health. CDR3 amino acids: CASSYSRTGRGNTIYF. The CDR3 nucleotides are TGTGCCAGCAGTTACTCCCGGACAGGGCGCGGAAACACCATATATTTT.